The 14 T cell receptor beta chains given below trace back to one sample, sequenced in a study of blood T cell repertoires in COVID-19. Data came from immunoSEQ multiplex PCR; TCRdb stores just in-frame clones and leaves some out. This table has 100,000 to 150,000 clones, about 77% appearing once. The sequencing input was peripheral blood. The source is a human donor in a cohort sampled during active COVID-19.

This clone turned up a few times. This chain links TRBV7-9 with TRBJ1-3; 9 bases are a match to TRBD1. The germline V gene encodes CDR1 SEHNR and CDR2 FQNEAQ (reference sequence). The CDR3 has 16 amino acids. Trimming took 5 bases from V and 4 from J; bases not matched to a gene: 9. As DNA, the CDR3 is TGTGCCAGCAGCCGTACAGGGGGCTATGCCGGAAACACCATATATTTT. Amino acids: CASSRTGGYAGNTIYF.

In this sample, this clone turned up a few times. The V gene is TRBV7-9, the J gene TRBJ1-6, with TRBD1 as a possible D gene (6 bases). This CDR3 contains 15 residues. V lost 11 bases to trimming and J lost 0 bases, with 14 bases between them. The V gene's germline CDR1 is SEHNR and CDR2 FQNEAQ (reference sequence). CDR3 region: CASNGQSSYNSPLHF. DNA of the CDR3: TGTGCCTCCAACGGACAGAGCTCCTATAATTCACCCCTCCACTTT.

This clone was detected once. The V and J genes are TRBV5-4 and TRBJ1-6, with D perhaps TRBD1 (5 bases). Looked up from germline, CDR1 is SGHNT and CDR2 is YYREEE (reference sequence). With 0 bases removed from V and 6 bases from J, the gap between germline ends came to 7 bases. The CDR3 runs 14 residues. The CDR3 loop reads CASSLGQTNSPLHF. CDR3 DNA: TGTGCCAGCAGCTTGGGACAGACTAATTCACCCCTCCACTTT.

This clone has just a few counts. V usage is TRBV7-2 and J usage is TRBJ2-7; tentatively, D is TRBD2 (6 bases). V was cut by 5 bases and J by 3 bases, with 14 bases left in between. Germline V gene data show CDR1 as SGHTA and CDR2 as FQGNSA. The CDR3 contains 14 residues. The CDR3 sequence is CASSVSGLSYEQYF. The CDR3 DNA is TGTGCCAGCAGCGTAAGCGGGCTAAGCTACGAGCAGTACTTC.

The chain is built from TRBV27 and TRBJ1-4; TRBD1 matches 8 bases. V lost 5 bases to trimming and J lost 4 bases; unmatched junction nucleotides: 9. CDR1 MNHEY and CDR2 SMNVEV come from the germline V gene (reference sequence). The CDR3 sequence is 16 residues long. The CDR3 here is CASSLRPDRVNEKLFF. In DNA, the CDR3 is TGTGCCAGCAGTCTACGACCGGACAGGGTTAATGAAAAACTGTTTTTT.

The chain couples TRBV19 to TRBJ1-2; no reliable D call. The germline V gene encodes CDR1 LNHDA and CDR2 SQIVND (reference sequence). With 5 bases removed from V and 2 bases from J, the gap between germline ends came to 18 bases. The CDR3 is made up of 16 amino acids. CDR3 sequence (DNA): TGTGCCAGTAGTTCCCGGGGAGGGTGGCGGAACTATGGCTACACCTTC. It encodes CASSSRGGWRNYGYTF.

The chain employs TRBV5-5 and TRBJ1-2; 10 bases are a match to TRBD1. CDR3 length: 15 amino acids. Trimming at V came to 4 bases and at J to 7 bases, leaving 10 bases not matched to a gene. The germline V gene has CDR1 SGHKS and CDR2 YYEKEE (reference sequence). The CDR3 region is CASSLGQGQGLGYTF. CDR3 sequence (DNA): TGTGCCAGCAGCCTGGGCCAGGGACAGGGGCTTGGCTACACCTTC.

This CDR3 reads CASSAPDRHNEQFF. The CDR3 region has the DNA TGTGCCAGCAGCGCTCCGGACAGACACAATGAGCAGTTCTTC. V gene TRBV9 combines with J gene TRBJ2-1; maybe TRBD1 (6 bases). Germline lookup yields CDR1 SGDLS and CDR2 YYNGEE. V lost 3 bases, J lost 5 bases, and 12 bases lay in between. The CDR3 runs 14 residues. The full variable domain, completed using reference TRBV9 and TRBJ2-1, is DSGVTQTPKHLITATGQRVTLRCSPRSGDLSVYWYQQSLDQGLQFLIQYYNGEERAKGNILERFSAQQFPDLHSELNLSSLELGDSALYFCASSAPDRHNEQFFGPGTRLTVL.

This sequence joins TRBV27 and TRBJ1-1; TRBD1 aligns across 7 bases. CDR3 size: 16 residues. CDR1 is MNHEY, CDR2 SMNVEV, per germline (reference sequence). V shed 6 bases and J 1 base; nucleotides not matched to a gene: 11. Here the CDR3 reads CASRPGTALRNTEAFF. The CDR3 nucleotides are TGTGCCAGCAGACCCGGGACAGCCTTACGGAACACTGAAGCTTTCTTT.

The genes are TRBV2 and TRBJ2-3, with D perhaps TRBD2 (5 bases). Germline-derived CDR1 and CDR2 are SNHLY and FYNNEI. This CDR3 is built from 12 residues. Deletions cut 4 bases from V and 6 bases from J, with 8 bases between. CDR3 nucleotide sequence: TGTGCCAGCAGTGGAGGGAAGGATACGCAGTATTTT. Translating gives CASSGGKDTQYF.

The chain has TRBV7-3 and TRBJ2-3, with 8 bases that match TRBD1. CDR3 length: 16 residues. CDR1 SGHTA and CDR2 FQGTGA come from the germline V gene. The V gene end was trimmed by 5 bases and the J gene end by 3 bases; junction bases not matched to a gene: 10. The CDR3 protein is CASSVGTGSGTDTQYF. CDR3 sequence (DNA): TGTGCCAGCAGCGTGGGGACAGGATCGGGTACAGATACGCAGTATTTT.

V and J are TRBV19 and TRBJ1-2; 7 bases are shared with TRBD1. The CDR3 spans 15 residues. Germline V gene sequence: CDR1 LNHDA, CDR2 SQIVND (reference sequence). With V trimmed by 7 bases and J by 3 bases, 11 bases remained unmatched. The CDR3 is CASTTEAGGDYGYTF. CDR3 bases: TGTGCCAGTACCACGGAGGCAGGGGGAGACTATGGCTACACCTTC. The full variable domain, rest sourced from reference TRBV19 and TRBJ1-2, is DGGITQSPKYLFRKEGQNVTLSCEQNLNHDAMYWYRQDPGQGLRLIYYSQIVNDFQKGDIAEGYSVSREKKESFPLTVTSAQKNPTAFYLCASTTEAGGDYGYTFGSGTRLTVV.

V gene TRBV19 combines with J gene TRBJ1-3; TRBD1 agrees at 7 bases. Trimming at V came to 6 bases and at J to 8 bases, leaving 7 bases not matched to a gene. Germline CDR1 and CDR2: LNHDA and SQIVND (reference sequence). This CDR3 region has 13 residues. The CDR3 region has the DNA TGTGCCAGTAGGGAGACAGGGACGGACACCATATATTTT. Translated, it gives CASRETGTDTIYF. Looking up the rest from reference TRBV19 and TRBJ1-3 gives the full variable domain: DGGITQSPKYLFRKEGQNVTLSCEQNLNHDAMYWYRQDPGQGLRLIYYSQIVNDFQKGDIAEGYSVSREKKESFPLTVTSAQKNPTAFYLCASRETGTDTIYFGEGSWLTVV.

The chain links TRBV7-9 to TRBJ2-7, with TRBD2 identical over 8 bases. Germline V CDR1 and CDR2: SEHNR, FQNEAQ (reference sequence). The CDR3 is 14 amino acids. With V trimmed by 3 bases and J by 5 bases, 6 bases remained unmatched. The CDR3 here is CASSLGLVYDEQYF. The CDR3 DNA reads as TGTGCCAGCAGCTTGGGACTAGTCTACGACGAGCAGTACTTC.